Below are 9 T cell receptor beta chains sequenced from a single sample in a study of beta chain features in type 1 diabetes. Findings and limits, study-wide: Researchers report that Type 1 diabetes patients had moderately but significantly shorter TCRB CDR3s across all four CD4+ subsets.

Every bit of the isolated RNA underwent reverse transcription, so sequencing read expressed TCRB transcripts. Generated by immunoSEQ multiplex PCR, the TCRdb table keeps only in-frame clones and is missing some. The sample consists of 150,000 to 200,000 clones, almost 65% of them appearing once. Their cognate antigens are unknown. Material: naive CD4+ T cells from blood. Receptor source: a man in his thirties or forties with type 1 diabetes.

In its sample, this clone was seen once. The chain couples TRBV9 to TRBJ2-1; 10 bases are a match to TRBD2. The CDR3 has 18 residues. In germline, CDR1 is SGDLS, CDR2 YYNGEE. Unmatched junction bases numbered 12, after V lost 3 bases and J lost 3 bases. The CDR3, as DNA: TGTGCCAGCAGCGGATCAAAGCTAGCGGGGGATGGCTACAATGAGCAGTTCTTC. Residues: CASSGSKLAGDGYNEQFF.

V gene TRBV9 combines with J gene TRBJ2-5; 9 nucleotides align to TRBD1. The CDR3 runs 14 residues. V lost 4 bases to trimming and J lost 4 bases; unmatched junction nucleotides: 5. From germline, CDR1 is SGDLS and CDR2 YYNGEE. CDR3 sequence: CASSLGQGRETQYF. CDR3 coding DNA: TGTGCCAGCAGCTTGGGACAGGGAAGAGAGACCCAGTACTTC. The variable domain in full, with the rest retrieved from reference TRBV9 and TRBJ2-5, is DSGVTQTPKHLITATGQRVTLRCSPRSGDLSVYWYQQSLDQGLQFLIQYYNGEERAKGNILERFSAQQFPDLHSELNLSSLELGDSALYFCASSLGQGRETQYFGPGTRLLVL.

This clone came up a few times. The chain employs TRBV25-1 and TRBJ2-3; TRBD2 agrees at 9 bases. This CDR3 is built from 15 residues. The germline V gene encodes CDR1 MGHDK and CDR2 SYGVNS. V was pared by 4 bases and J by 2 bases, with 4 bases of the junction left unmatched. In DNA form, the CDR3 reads TGTGCCAGCAGTGCGGCTAGCGGGGTCACAGATACGCAGTATTTT. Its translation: CASSAASGVTDTQYF.

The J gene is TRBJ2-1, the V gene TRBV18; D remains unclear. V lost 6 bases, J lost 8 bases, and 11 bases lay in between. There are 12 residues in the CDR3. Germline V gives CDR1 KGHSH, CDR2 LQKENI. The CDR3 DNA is TGTGCCAGCTCCCCTAGTTCCGATGAGCAGTTCTTC. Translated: CASSPSSDEQFF.

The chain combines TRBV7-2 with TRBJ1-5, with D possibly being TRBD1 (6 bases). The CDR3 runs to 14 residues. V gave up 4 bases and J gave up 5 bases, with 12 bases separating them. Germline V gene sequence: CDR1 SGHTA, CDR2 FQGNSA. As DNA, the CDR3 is TGTGCCAGCAGCTCCCGGGACATGTATCAGCCCCAGCATTTT. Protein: CASSSRDMYQPQHF.

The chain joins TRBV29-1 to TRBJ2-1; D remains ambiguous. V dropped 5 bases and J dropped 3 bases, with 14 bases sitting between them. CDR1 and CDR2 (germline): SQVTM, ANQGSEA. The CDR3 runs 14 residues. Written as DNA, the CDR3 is TGCAGCGTTTCCGTACTTGCGATCTACAATGAGCAGTTCTTC. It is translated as CSVSVLAIYNEQFF.

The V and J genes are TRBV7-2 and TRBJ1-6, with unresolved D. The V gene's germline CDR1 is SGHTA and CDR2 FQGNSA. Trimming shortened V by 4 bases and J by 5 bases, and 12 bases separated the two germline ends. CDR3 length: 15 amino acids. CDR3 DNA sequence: TGTGCCAGCAGCTCCAGTCGGAGGGATAATTCACCCCTCCACTTT. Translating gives CASSSSRRDNSPLHF.

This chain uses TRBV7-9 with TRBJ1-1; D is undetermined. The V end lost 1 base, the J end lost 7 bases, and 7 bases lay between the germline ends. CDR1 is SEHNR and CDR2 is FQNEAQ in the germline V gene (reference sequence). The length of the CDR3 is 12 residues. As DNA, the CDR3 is TGTGCCAGCAGCTTAGAAGGGCTTGAAGCTTTCTTT. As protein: CASSLEGLEAFF. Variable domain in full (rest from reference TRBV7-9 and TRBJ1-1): DTGVSQNPRHKITKRGQNVTFRCDPISEHNRLYWYRQTLGQGPEFLTYFQNEAQLEKSRLLSDRFSAERPKGSFSTLEIQRTEQGDSAMYLCASSLEGLEAFFGQGTRLTVV.

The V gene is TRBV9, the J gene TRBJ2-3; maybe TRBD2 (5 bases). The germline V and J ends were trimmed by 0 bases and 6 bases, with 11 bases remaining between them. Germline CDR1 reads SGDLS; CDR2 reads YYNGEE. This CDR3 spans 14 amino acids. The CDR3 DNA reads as TGTGCCAGCAGCGTAGGCCCTAGCCCCGATACGCAGTATTTT. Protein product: CASSVGPSPDTQYF.